The T cell receptor beta chain under discussion was sequenced for a study of T cell clones after liver transplantation (dated by TCRdb to between 2017 and 2020). Context from the whole study: The samples were obtained from ITN030ST, a randomized trial that attempted immunosuppression withdrawal within 2 years after liver transplantation. Donor-reactive T cell clones were identified by TCRbeta sequencing following a pre-transplant mixed lymphocyte reaction and were subsequently tracked in post-transplant blood. As an antigen-independent comparator for the donor-reactive sequences, third party-reactive TCRbeta sequences from pre-transplant MLRs were identified as well. Three of the eight recipients were HCV-positive; the others were transplanted for non-autoimmune, non-viral indications. No induction therapy was given to the subjects, and standard immunosuppression was administered until randomization at 12-24 months post-transplant. Tolerance meant complete immunosuppression withdrawal for at least one year without liver enzymes rising beyond twice the upper limit of normal. Blood samples were taken pre-transplant, pre-randomization before withdrawal, and post-randomization after full withdrawal or failed withdrawal. Of the 8 liver transplant recipients making up the studied cohort, 3 were classified as tolerant and 5 as non-tolerant. Study-wide conclusions, independent of this receptor: Without allograft tissue specimens, donor-reactive T cells may have migrated into the graft rather than being deleted. A greater decline was seen for donor-reactive sequences than for third party-reactive sequences, suggesting partial antigen-specific deletion unrelated to withdrawal success. In two subjects, low numbers of available donor cells limited the measurable donor-reactive repertoire. When repertoire turnover was taken into account, detection of donor-reactive sequences was significantly reduced in 7 of 8 subjects for CD4 and in 8 of 8 subjects for CD8. A significant post-transplant decrease in circulating donor-reactive CD4 TCRbeta sequences was observed in 5 of 8 subjects, irrespective of tolerance or HCV status. The conclusions were preliminary, being limited by small, heterogeneous patient numbers and by non-standardized post-transplant time points.

As to this clone: Its antigen is not yet known. Per-base quality was not reported, and no clone a single base away is much larger than it.

Trimmed from V: 6 bases; trimmed from J: 5 bases; junction bases lacking a gene match: 15. The CDR3 numbers 16 residues from cysteine through phenylalanine. The DNA shown is the 48-base CDR3, in frame from base 1. CDR1 MDHEN and CDR2 SYDVKM are derived from the germline V gene. Using immunoSEQ, frozen genomic DNA was subjected to high-throughput TCRbeta CDR3 sequencing, a process that included PCR amplification, mapping, bias correction and internal controls. The authors' analysis ran thus. Productive rearrangements were retained, and unique TCRbeta sequences were defined by the CDR3 nucleotide sequence together with the V and J gene. Donor-reactive sequences required at least 5-fold expansion in CFSE-low cells versus unstimulated pre-transplant cells and at least 0.01% frequency. Per-subject minimum frequency thresholds, based on the lowest-template unstimulated sample, ensured at least 90% detection power. Jensen-Shannon divergence between the top 1000 TCRbeta sequences after and before transplant was used to measure repertoire turnover. Changes in detection of donor-reactive sequences were tested with two-sided Fisher's exact tests. TCRdb re-hosts the immuneACCESS table, in-frame sequences only. Its copies lack some clones; in the studies checked, an unresolved V gene accounts for under half of them, and the cause for the rest is not known. The V and J calls and clone size were taken over from that table, and D and trimming were inferred from the DNA. This sample gives tens of thousands of clones in total; around 93% of them show up just once. The ten largest clones represent 0.95% to 1% of the sample.

Thawed unstimulated PBMCs were stained for CD3, CD4 and CD8 and FACS-sorted into CD3+CD4+ and CD3+CD8+ populations. Each of the 8 studied subjects was randomized to immunosuppression withdrawal. The Qiagen DNeasy Blood and Tissue Kit was used to isolate genomic DNA. The receptor's source is a human patient who received a liver transplant. Some T cells may be donor cells from the graft after a transplant. The sequence links TRBV28 to TRBJ2-5, and 7 bases in between align with TRBD2. The material was CD4+ T cells from blood, obtained less than 28 months after liver transplant. The CDR3 sequence is CASRDVAGAKGETQYF. The nucleotide sequence is given as TGTGCCAGCAGGGACGTAGCGGGTGCGAAGGGCGAGACCCAGTACTTC.